This TCR beta chain was profiled in a study of blood T cells in healthy people across ages. The CDR3 is 14 amino acids. With 5 bases clipped from V and 10 bases from J, the junction kept 8 bases outside the gene matches. Per the germline V gene, CDR1 is SGHTA and CDR2 is FQGNSA. The table lists this clonotype with a few counts. Its antigen is as yet unknown. Alongside a J-beta primer mix, a sample-barcoded 5' primer served in a second PCR lasting about 7 to 11 cycles. TCRdb redid the calling of the 5' RACE reads with MiXCR, one entry per CDR3 protein. This table holds around 500,000 distinct CDR3 sequences, about 27% found once. Study-level findings and limits: Percentage of naive T cells showed a strong correlation with TCR beta diversity.

Every sample gave at least 6 micrograms of total RNA when it was extracted. A further study also used this sample, focusing on T cells of mothers and their children. That report notes: From each mother came over 8 million TCR beta CDR3 reads, and from each child came about 3 million.

V usage is TRBV7-2 and J usage is TRBJ1-6; TRBD1 matches 7 bases. The sequenced material came from blood. The receptor was derived from a boy between 2 and 10 years old in good health. CDR3 sequence reads: CASSTEGAGSPLHF. The CDR3 region has the DNA TGTGCCAGCAGCACCGAGGGGGCTGGGTCACCCCTCCACTTT.